The entry below describes one T cell receptor (beta chain). CDR1 and CDR2 (germline): MGHDK, SYGVNS. The CDR3 spans 13 residues. V lost 8 bases, J lost 1 base, and 12 bases lay in between. This sample stems from a study of cytomegalovirus exposure and HLA in healthy donors. The study ran its PCR with 60 Vbeta and 13 Jbeta primers. The method was immunoSEQ multiplex PCR; TCRdb's version includes in-frame clones alone and lacks a portion of them. The sample has around 130,000 clones, about two thirds seen once. The chain couples TRBV25-1 to TRBJ2-7; D gene ambiguous. The sample was PBMCs. The sequence derives from a woman between 55 and 75 years old in good health and CMV-seropositive. CDR3 sequence: CASPFGLSYEQYF. CDR3 DNA: TGTGCCAGCCCCTTTGGGCTGTCCTACGAGCAGTACTTC.